These T cell receptor beta chains were read from a single sample in a study of T cells after yellow fever vaccination. One entry per CDR3 protein results from TCRdb running MiXCR on the 5' RACE reads. The sample carries about 350,000 distinct CDR3 sequences, around 8.1% recorded once. Source: PBMCs, taken roughly 45 days after the first yellow fever vaccination. Every receptor here comes from a man aged 18 to 29 who received the YFV17D yellow fever vaccine. The CDR3 runs from the conserved cysteine through the conserved F or W. D genes are given only for firm matches. Clone size is stated in some rows and not others, as once, few, many or a class when expanded.

clone size,D gene,J gene,V gene,CDR3 protein,CDR3 DNA
few,-,TRBJ2-5,TRBV7-9,CASSFGRPGQETQYF,TGTGCCAGCAGCTTCGGGAGACCCGGACAAGAGACCCAGTACTTC
-,TRBD1,TRBJ2-7,TRBV5-5,CASSKTGISSYEQYF,TGTGCCAGCAGTAAGACAGGGATCAGCTCCTACGAGCAGTACTTC
-,TRBD1,TRBJ1-1,TRBV25-1,CASKGAGAFF,TGTGCCAGCAAGGGGGCTGGAGCTTTCTTT
-,-,TRBJ2-3,TRBV9,CASSVEGSSTTQYF,TGTGCCAGCAGCGTAGAAGGGTCCTCCACGACGCAGTATTTT
-,TRBD2,TRBJ2-3,TRBV12-3/TRBV12-4,CASRTTSGTDTQYF,TGTGCCAGCAGGACGACTAGCGGCACAGATACGCAGTATTTT
many,-,TRBJ1-2,TRBV4-2,CASSQDTGSYGYTF,TGTGCCAGCAGCCAAGATACAGGCTCCTATGGCTACACCTTC
few,-,TRBJ1-2,TRBV6-1,CASSEDLGIYGYTF,TGTGCCAGCAGTGAAGATCTGGGGATCTATGGCTACACCTTC
-,-,TRBJ2-7,TRBV7-2,CASSSTAGSYEQYF,TGTGCCAGCAGCTCCACAGCAGGCTCCTACGAGCAGTACTTC
few,-,TRBJ2-3,TRBV4-3,CASSQDRGHTQYF,TGCGCCAGCAGCCAAGACAGGGGCCATACGCAGTATTTT
-,-,TRBJ2-2,TRBV4-2,CASSPYPGELFF,TGTGCCAGCAGCCCGTACCCCGGGGAGCTGTTTTTT
few,-,TRBJ1-6,TRBV30,CAWRDYTETDYNSPLHF,TGTGCCTGGAGAGATTATACCGAGACGGACTATAATTCACCCCTCCACTTT
few,-,TRBJ1-1,TRBV7-3,CASSLIPGDTEAFF,TGTGCCAGCAGCTTAATCCCAGGGGATACTGAAGCTTTCTTT
-,-,TRBJ2-5,TRBV20-1,CSASPAEETQYF,TGCAGTGCCTCCCCCGCGGAAGAGACCCAGTACTTC
-,TRBD1,TRBJ1-2,TRBV29-1,CSVEDGQGAAKGGYTF,TGCAGCGTTGAAGACGGGCAGGGGGCCGCTAAAGGAGGCTACACCTTC
many,-,TRBJ2-3,TRBV6-1,CASRNHLSGDTQYF,TGTGCCAGCCGAAACCATCTTAGCGGAGATACGCAGTATTTT
-,-,TRBJ2-1,TRBV29-1,CSVAGGGDRADNEQFF,TGCAGCGTTGCGGGGGGCGGCGACAGGGCAGACAATGAGCAGTTCTTC
-,-,TRBJ2-1,TRBV5-5,CASSYVGDEQFF,TGTGCCAGCAGCTACGTCGGAGATGAGCAGTTCTTC
few,-,TRBJ1-2,TRBV7-3,CASSLSPSSGYGYTF,TGTGCCAGCAGTCTATCCCCCTCCTCGGGCTATGGCTACACCTTC
-,-,TRBJ2-1,TRBV6-2/TRBV6-3,CASSPLGAVVTEQFF,TGTGCCAGCAGTCCTTTAGGGGCTGTGGTCACTGAGCAGTTCTTC
-,-,TRBJ1-1,TRBV5-6,CASSFSNTEAFF,TGTGCCAGCAGCTTCTCTAACACTGAAGCTTTCTTT
few,TRBD1,TRBJ1-1,TRBV20-1,CSARAGRGGVTEAFF,TGCAGTGCTAGAGCCGGGAGAGGGGGCGTCACTGAAGCTTTCTTT
many,-,TRBJ2-1,TRBV6-5,CASRYVGGNEQFF,TGTGCCAGCAGATATGTTGGAGGCAATGAGCAGTTCTTC
many,TRBD2,TRBJ2-3,TRBV27,CASSFGVAGGFGTQYF,TGTGCCAGCAGTTTCGGGGTAGCGGGGGGATTCGGTACGCAGTATTTT
many,-,TRBJ2-3,TRBV7-9,CASSLVVIGPDTQYF,TGTGCCAGCAGCTTAGTAGTTATTGGCCCAGATACGCAGTATTTT
-,-,TRBJ2-2,TRBV6-2/TRBV6-3,CAHGGQTNTGELFF,TGTGCCCACGGAGGGCAAACAAACACCGGGGAGCTGTTTTTT
few,-,TRBJ1-1,TRBV5-1,CASCDLLNTEAFF,TGCGCCAGCTGCGATTTGCTGAACACTGAAGCTTTCTTT
-,TRBD2,TRBJ2-5,TRBV20-1,CSAPHSGGEQETQYF,TGCAGTGCTCCCCATAGCGGGGGGGAACAAGAGACCCAGTACTTC